This entry describes one T cell receptor beta chain. The CDR3 sequence is 13 residues long. Germline CDR1 reads MNHEY; CDR2 reads SVGEGT. V shed 4 bases and J shed 4 bases, with 10 bases lying between them. This entry comes from a study of blood T cell repertoires in COVID-19. On the study more broadly: COVID-19 samples, acute and convalescent, were from the United States, Italy and Spain. PBMCs, B-cell-depleted T cells, or T cells provided the cDNA or gDNA that made up the material.

Per the study methods: Researchers report that nucleated cell counts were estimated from reference gene primer amplification. TCRdb's copy holds only in-frame clones and misses some; the assay was immunoSEQ multiplex PCR. For V, J and clone size, that table is used; D and trimming come from the DNA. The sample consists of 250,000 to 300,000 clones, approximately 90% of them appearing once. This chain connects TRBV6-2 or TRBV6-3 to TRBJ1-1, with a possible D match to TRBD1 (6 bases). This sequence was found in a woman aged 60-75 years with acute or convalescent COVID-19. Sequencing was done on a sample of peripheral blood. The chain's CDR3 is CASSSGQITEAFF. The CDR3 region has the DNA TGTGCCAGCAGTTCCGGACAGATCACTGAAGCTTTCTTT.